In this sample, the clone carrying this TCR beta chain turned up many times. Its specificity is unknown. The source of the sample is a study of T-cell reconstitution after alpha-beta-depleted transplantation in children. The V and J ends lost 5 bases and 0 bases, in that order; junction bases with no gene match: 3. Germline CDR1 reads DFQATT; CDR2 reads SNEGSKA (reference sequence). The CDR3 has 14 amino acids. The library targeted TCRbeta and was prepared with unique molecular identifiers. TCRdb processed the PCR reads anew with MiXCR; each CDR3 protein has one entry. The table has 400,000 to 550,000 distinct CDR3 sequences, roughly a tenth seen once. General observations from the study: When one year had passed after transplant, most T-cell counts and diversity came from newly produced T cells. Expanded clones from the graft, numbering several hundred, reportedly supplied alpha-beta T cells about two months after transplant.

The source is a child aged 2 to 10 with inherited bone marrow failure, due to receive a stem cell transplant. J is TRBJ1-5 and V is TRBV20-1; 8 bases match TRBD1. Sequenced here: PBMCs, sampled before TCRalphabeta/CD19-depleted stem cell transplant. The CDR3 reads CSARTGSSNQPQHF. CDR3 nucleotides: TGCAGTGCTCGGACAGGGAGTAGCAATCAGCCCCAGCATTTT.